This T cell receptor beta chain originates from a study of PD-L1 blockade in urothelial cancer. Study context: Among blood samples, the median T cell count was around 150,000.

Time point of the sample: pretreatment peripheral blood. This CDR3 region has 14 residues. Germline lookup yields CDR1 SGHDT and CDR2 YYEEEE. Trimming left V 3 bases short and J 5 bases short, with 15 bases between. Only in-frame clones appear in the TCRdb table, and some are missing; sequencing was by immunoSEQ multiplex PCR. The data contain over 35,000 clones, 91% of them singletons. This clonotype was obtained from a woman aged 60 to 75 with urothelial cancer. This specimen was PBMCs, taken around atezolizumab (anti-PD-L1) treatment. The J gene is TRBJ2-7, the V gene TRBV5-6; tentatively, D is TRBD1 (7 bases). CDR3 loop: CASSSRGAQNEQYF. The CDR3 nucleotides read TGTGCCAGCAGCTCCAGGGGGGCGCAGAACGAGCAGTACTTC.